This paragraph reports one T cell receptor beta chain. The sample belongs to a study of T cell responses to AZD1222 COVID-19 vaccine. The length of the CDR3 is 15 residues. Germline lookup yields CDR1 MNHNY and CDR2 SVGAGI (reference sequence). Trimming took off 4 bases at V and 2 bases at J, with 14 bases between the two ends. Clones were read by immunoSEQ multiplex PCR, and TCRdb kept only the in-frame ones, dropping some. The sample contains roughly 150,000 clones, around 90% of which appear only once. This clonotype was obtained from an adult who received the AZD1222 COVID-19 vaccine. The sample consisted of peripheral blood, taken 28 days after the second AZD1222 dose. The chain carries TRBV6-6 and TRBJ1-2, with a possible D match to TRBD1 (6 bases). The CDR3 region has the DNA TGTGCCAGCAGTTCCTTGGGGACAAGAAACTATGGCTACACCTTC. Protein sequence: CASSSLGTRNYGYTF.